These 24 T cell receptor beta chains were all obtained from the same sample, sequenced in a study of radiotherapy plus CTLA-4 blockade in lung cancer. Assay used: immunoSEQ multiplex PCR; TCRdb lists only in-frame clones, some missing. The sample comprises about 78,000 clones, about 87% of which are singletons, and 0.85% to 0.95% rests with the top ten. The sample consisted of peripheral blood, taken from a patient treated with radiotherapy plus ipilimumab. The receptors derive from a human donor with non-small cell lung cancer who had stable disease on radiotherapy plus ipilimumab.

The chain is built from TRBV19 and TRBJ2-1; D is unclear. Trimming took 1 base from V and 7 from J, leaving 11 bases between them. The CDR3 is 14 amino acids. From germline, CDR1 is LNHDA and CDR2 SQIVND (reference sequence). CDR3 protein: CASSIARSGNEQFF. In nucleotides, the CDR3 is TGTGCCAGTAGTATAGCCAGGAGTGGTAATGAGCAGTTCTTC.

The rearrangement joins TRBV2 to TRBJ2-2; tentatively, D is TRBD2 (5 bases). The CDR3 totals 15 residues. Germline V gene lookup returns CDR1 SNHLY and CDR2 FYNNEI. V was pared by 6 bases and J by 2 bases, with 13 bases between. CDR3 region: CASRSTTSNTGELFF. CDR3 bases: TGTGCCAGCAGGTCCACCACTAGTAACACCGGGGAGCTGTTTTTT.

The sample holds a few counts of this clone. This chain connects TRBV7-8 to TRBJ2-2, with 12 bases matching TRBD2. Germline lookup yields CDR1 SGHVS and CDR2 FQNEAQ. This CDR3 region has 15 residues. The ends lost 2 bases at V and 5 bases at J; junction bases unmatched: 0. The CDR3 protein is CASSLTSGRTGELFF. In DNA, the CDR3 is TGTGCCAGCAGCTTAACTAGCGGGAGGACCGGGGAGCTGTTTTTT.

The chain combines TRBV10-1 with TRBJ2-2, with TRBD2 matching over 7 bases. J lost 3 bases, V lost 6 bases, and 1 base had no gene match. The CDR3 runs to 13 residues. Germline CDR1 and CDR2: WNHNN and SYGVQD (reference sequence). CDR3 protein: CASSGGYTGELFF. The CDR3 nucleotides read TGCGCCAGCAGCGGGGGGTACACCGGGGAGCTGTTTTTT.

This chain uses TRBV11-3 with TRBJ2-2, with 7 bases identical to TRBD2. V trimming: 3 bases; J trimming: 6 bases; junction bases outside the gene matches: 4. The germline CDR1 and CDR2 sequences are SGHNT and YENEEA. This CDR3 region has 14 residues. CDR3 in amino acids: CASSFGRGAGELFF. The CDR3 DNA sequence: TGTGCCAGCAGCTTTGGGAGGGGTGCCGGGGAGCTGTTTTTT.

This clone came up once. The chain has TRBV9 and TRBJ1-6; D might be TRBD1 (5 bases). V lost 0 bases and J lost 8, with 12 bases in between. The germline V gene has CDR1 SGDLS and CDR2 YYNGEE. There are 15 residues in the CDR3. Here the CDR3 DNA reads TGTGCCAGCAGCGTAGTGGGGCCCGGCGATTCACCCCTCCACTTT. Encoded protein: CASSVVGPGDSPLHF.

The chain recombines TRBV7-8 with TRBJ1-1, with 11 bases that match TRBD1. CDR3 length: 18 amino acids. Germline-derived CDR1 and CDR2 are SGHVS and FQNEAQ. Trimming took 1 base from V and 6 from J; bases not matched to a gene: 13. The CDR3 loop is CASSLVSGQGVSGAEAFF. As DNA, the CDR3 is TGTGCCAGCAGCTTAGTATCGGGACAGGGGGTATCAGGGGCTGAAGCTTTCTTT.

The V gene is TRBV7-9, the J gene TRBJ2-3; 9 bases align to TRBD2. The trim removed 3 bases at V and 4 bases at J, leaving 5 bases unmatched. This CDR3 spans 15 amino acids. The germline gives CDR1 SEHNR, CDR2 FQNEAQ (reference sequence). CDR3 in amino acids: CASSFGAGGPDTQYF. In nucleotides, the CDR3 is TGTGCCAGCAGCTTTGGGGCGGGAGGGCCAGATACGCAGTATTTT.

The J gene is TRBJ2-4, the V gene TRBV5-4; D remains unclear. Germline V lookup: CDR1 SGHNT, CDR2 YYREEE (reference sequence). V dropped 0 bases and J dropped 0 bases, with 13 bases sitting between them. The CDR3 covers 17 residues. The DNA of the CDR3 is TGTGCCAGCAGCTTGGTCGGGTCCTCTTTAGCCAAAAACATTCAGTACTTC. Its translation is CASSLVGSSLAKNIQYF.

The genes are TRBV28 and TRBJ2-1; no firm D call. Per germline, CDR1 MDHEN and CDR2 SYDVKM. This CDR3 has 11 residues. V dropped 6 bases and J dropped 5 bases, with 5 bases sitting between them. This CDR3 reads CASRVNNEQFF. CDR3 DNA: TGTGCCAGCAGAGTAAACAATGAGCAGTTCTTC.

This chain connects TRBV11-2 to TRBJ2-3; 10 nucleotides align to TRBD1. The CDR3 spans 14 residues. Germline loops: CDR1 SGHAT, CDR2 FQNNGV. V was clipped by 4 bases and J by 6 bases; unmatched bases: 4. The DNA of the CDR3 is TGTGCCAGCAGCTCGACAGGGGGCTGGGATACGCAGTATTTT. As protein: CASSSTGGWDTQYF.

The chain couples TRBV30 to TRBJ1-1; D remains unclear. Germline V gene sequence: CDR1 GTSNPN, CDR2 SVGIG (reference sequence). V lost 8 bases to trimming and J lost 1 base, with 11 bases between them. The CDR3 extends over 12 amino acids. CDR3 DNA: TGTGCCGGTAAACAAGCGAACACTGAAGCTTTCTTT. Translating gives CAGKQANTEAFF.

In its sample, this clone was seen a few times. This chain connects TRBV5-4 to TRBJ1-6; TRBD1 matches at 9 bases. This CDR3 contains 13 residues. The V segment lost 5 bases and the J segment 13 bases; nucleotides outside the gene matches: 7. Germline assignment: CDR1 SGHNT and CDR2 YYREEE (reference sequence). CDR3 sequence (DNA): TGTGCCAGCAGGGGACAGGGAGGAGGGCCCCTCCACTTT. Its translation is CASRGQGGGPLHF. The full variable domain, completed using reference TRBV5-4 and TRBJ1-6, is ETGVTQSPTHLIKTRGQQVTLRCSSQSGHNTVSWYQQALGQGPQFIFQYYREEENGRGNFPPRFSGLQFPNYSSELNVNALELDDSALYLCASRGQGGGPLHFGNGTRLTVT.

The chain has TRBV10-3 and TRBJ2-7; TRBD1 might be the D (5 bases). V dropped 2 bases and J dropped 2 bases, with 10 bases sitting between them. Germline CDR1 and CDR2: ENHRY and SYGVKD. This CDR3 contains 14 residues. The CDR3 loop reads CAISEAGNPYEQYF. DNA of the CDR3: TGTGCCATCAGTGAGGCAGGGAACCCCTACGAGCAGTACTTC.

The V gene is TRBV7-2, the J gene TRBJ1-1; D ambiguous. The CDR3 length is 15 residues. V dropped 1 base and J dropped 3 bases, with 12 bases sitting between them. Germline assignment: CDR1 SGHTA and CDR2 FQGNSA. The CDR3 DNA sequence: TGTGCCAGCAGCTTAGTCTCCCTTTCGGACACTGAAGCTTTCTTT. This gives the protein CASSLVSLSDTEAFF.

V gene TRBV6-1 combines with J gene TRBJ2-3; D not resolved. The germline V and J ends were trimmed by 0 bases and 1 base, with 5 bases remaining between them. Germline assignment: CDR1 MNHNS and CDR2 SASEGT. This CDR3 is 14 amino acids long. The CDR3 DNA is TGTGCCAGCAGTGAAGCGCCAGGCACAGATACGCAGTATTTT. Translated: CASSEAPGTDTQYF.

The CDR3 DNA is TGTGCCAGTAGTACCCGGGACTATGGGAACACCGGGGAGCTGTTTTTT. Its translation: CASSTRDYGNTGELFF. The chain joins TRBV19 to TRBJ2-2; 7 bases map to TRBD2. This CDR3 contains 16 residues. The V gene end was trimmed by 4 bases and the J gene end by 1 base; junction bases not matched to a gene: 6. Germline V gene data show CDR1 as LNHDA and CDR2 as SQIVND (reference sequence).

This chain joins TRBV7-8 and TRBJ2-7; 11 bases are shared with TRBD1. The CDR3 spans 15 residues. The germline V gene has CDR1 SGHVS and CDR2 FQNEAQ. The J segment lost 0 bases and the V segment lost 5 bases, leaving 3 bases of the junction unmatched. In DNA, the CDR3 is TGTGCCAGCAGCCACGGACAGGGGGCCTCCTACGAGCAGTACTTC. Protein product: CASSHGQGASYEQYF.

CDR3 DNA sequence: TGCGCCAGCAGCCAAGTGGAACGGGGGAACTACGAGCAGTACTTC. Its protein product is CASSQVERGNYEQYF. This chain uses TRBV4-1 with TRBJ2-7; D is possibly TRBD2 (6 bases). CDR1 and CDR2 (germline): MGHRA, YSYEKL. The V gene lost 1 base and the J gene lost 3 bases, with 13 bases spanning the gap. This CDR3 region has 15 residues.

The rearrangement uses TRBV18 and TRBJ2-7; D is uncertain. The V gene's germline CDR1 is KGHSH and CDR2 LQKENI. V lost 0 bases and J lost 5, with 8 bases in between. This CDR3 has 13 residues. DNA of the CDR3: TGTGCCAGCTCACCACCTCGACGTGACGAGCAGTACTTC. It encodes CASSPPRRDEQYF. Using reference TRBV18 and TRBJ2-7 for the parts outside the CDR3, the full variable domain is NAGVMQNPRHLVRRRGQEARLRCSPMKGHSHVYWYRQLPEEGLKFMVYLQKENIIDESGMPKERFSAEFPKEGPSILRIQQVVRGDSAAYFCASSPPRRDEQYFGPGTRLTVT.

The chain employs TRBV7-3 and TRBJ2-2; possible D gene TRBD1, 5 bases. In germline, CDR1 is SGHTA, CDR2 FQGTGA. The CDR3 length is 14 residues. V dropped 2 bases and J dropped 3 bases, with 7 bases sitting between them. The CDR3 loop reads CASSLLGDTGELFF. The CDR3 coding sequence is TGTGCCAGCAGCTTATTAGGGGACACCGGGGAGCTGTTTTTT.

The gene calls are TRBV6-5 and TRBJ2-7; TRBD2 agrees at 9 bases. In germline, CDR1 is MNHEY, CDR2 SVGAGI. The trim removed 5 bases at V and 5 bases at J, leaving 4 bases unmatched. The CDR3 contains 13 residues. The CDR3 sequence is CASSNAGGHEQYF. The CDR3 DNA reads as TGTGCCAGCAGTAACGCGGGGGGGCACGAGCAGTACTTC.

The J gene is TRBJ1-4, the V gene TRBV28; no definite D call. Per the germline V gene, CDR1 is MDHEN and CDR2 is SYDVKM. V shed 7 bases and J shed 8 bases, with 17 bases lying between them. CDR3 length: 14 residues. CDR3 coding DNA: TGTGCCAGCACTAAAGGCCAAGGTCAGGAAAAACTGTTTTTT. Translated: CASTKGQGQEKLFF.

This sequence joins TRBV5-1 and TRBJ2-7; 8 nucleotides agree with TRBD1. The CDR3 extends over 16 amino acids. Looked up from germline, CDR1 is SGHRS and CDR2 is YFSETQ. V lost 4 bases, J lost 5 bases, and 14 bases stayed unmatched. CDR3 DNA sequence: TGCGCCAGCAGCCCCTCCCCCCAGGGGGCGAGCGACGAGCAGTACTTC. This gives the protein CASSPSPQGASDEQYF.